These T cell receptor beta chains were read from a single sample in a study of cytomegalovirus exposure and HLA in healthy donors. Produced via immunoSEQ multiplex PCR; TCRdb's table is partial and in-frame only. This sample has about 140,000 clones, with approximately 91% found just once. The source material was PBMCs. Receptors were obtained from a woman aged 40 to 50 in good health and CMV-seronegative. The CDR3 runs from the conserved cysteine through the conserved F or W. The order of the fields is clone size, V gene, D gene, J gene, CDR3 DNA, CDR3 protein. The D gene is left open where the match is weak. For some rows the clone size is stated as once, few or many, or as a class when expanded; others skip it.

-	TRBV5-4	TRBD2	TRBJ2-1	TGTGCCAGCAGCTTGGGACTAGCAAGCTTTGAGCAGTTCTTC	CASSLGLASFEQFF
-	TRBV6-5	TRBD1	TRBJ1-5	TGTGCCAGCAGAGGGGGCGGTCAGCCCCAGCATTTT	CASRGGGQPQHF
-	TRBV9	TRBD1	TRBJ2-3	TGTGCCAGCAATCGGGGACAGGACTCACAGTATTTT	CASNRGQDSQYF
-	TRBV7-9	TRBD1	TRBJ1-1	TGTGCCAGCAGCTCAGGGGGGCGCACTGAAGCTTTCTTT	CASSSGGRTEAFF
-	TRBV28	-	TRBJ2-5	TGTGCCAGCAGTCCTCGACTCGGCAGCCGTATAACCCAGTACTTC	CASSPRLGSRITQYF
once	TRBV28	-	TRBJ1-5	TGTGCCAGCAGTCCCGACAAGGGGTTTAGCAATCAGCCCCAGCATTTT	CASSPDKGFSNQPQHF
-	TRBV4-3	-	TRBJ2-5	TGCGCCAGCAGCCCGGAAGAGACCCAGTACTTC	CASSPEETQYF
-	TRBV7-2	-	TRBJ2-1	TGTGCCAGCAGCTTAGTCCCCGGGAGCTCCTACAATGAGCAGTTCTTC	CASSLVPGSSYNEQFF
once	TRBV28	-	TRBJ1-3	TGTGCCAGCAGTTTAGTCCGAGCAAACACCATATATTTT	CASSLVRANTIYF
once	TRBV5-1	-	TRBJ2-3	TGCGCCAGCAGTCAGGGAAGGTCAGATACGCAGTATTTT	CASSQGRSDTQYF
-	TRBV25-1	TRBD1	TRBJ1-1	TGTGCCAGCAACGGACAGGGCGGGTTAACTGAAGCTTTCTTT	CASNGQGGLTEAFF
-	TRBV5-6	TRBD1	TRBJ1-5	TGTGCCAGCAGCCTCGGACAGGGGGCTCGAAGCAATCAGCCCCAGCATTTT	CASSLGQGARSNQPQHF
-	TRBV6-5	-	TRBJ2-3	TGTGCCAGCTCGTATAGCGACCCTAGCACAGATACGCAGTATTTT	CASSYSDPSTDTQYF
-	TRBV5-5	TRBD1	TRBJ2-7	TGTGCCAGCAGGCCGGACAGGAGGCCAGACGAGCAGTACTTC	CASRPDRRPDEQYF
-	TRBV6-5	-	TRBJ1-1	TGTGCCAGCAGTTACTCGATATTAGCTGACACTGAAGCTTTCTTT	CASSYSILADTEAFF
-	TRBV9	-	TRBJ2-3	TGTGCCAGCAGCGCAACAGGGTACACAGATACGCAGTATTTT	CASSATGYTDTQYF
-	TRBV6-5	TRBD1	TRBJ1-3	TGTGCCAGCAGTTACTCAGGGGACAGCTCTGGAAACACCATATATTTT	CASSYSGDSSGNTIYF
once	TRBV5-1	-	TRBJ2-1	TGCGCCAGCAGCTTGAGTGAGGGCCAACGCAATGAGCAGTTCTTC	CASSLSEGQRNEQFF
-	TRBV19	TRBD2	TRBJ2-1	TGTGCCAGTAGTATCTTGGCTAGCGGGAGCCATGAGCAGTTCTTC	CASSILASGSHEQFF
few	TRBV5-1	-	TRBJ2-6	TGCGCCAGCAGCTTGACAGGAACATCTGGGGCCAACGTCCTGACTTTC	CASSLTGTSGANVLTF
-	TRBV19	-	TRBJ1-5	TGTGCCAGTAATCCCGCGGCCGGGCCCCAGCATTTT	CASNPAAGPQHF
few	TRBV30	-	TRBJ1-1	TGTGCCTGGAGTGACCCTTACAGGATGGCTTTCTTT	CAWSDPYRMAFF
-	TRBV2	TRBD1	TRBJ1-4	TGTGCCAGCAGTGACTTTCAGGGGGCGGGAAAACTGTTTTTT	CASSDFQGAGKLFF
-	TRBV28	-	TRBJ2-1	TGTGCCAGCAGTTTATTCGGGTGGGATGAGCAGTTCTTC	CASSLFGWDEQFF
-	TRBV5-1	-	TRBJ2-7	TGCGCCAGCAGCTCGGGATCCATCTACGAGCAGTACTTC	CASSSGSIYEQYF
-	TRBV2	-	TRBJ1-4	TGTGCCAGCAGAAAGGACAGTACCATGAATGAACTGTTTTTT	CASRKDSTMNELFF
-	TRBV10-3	-	TRBJ1-1	TGTGCCATCAGTGAGTCTACAGGGTGGAACACTGAAGCTTTCTTT	CAISESTGWNTEAFF
-	TRBV9	TRBD1	TRBJ1-4	TGTGCCAGCAGCGTAGACCTGACAGGGGGAAAACTGTTTTTT	CASSVDLTGGKLFF
-	TRBV28	TRBD2	TRBJ2-1	TGTGCCAGCAGTCCGCTAGCGGGAGTCTTTGAGCAGTTCTTC	CASSPLAGVFEQFF
-	TRBV19	TRBD1	TRBJ2-3	TGTGCCAGTAGACCGCCCGGCAGGGGGCAGGATACGCAGTATTTT	CASRPPGRGQDTQYF
-	TRBV7-9	-	TRBJ1-5	TGTTCCAGCAGCTTACAGGGCAATCAGCCCCAGCATTTT	CSSSLQGNQPQHF
-	TRBV18	TRBD2	TRBJ2-2	TGTGCCAGCTCACCACCGGGACTAGCGGGAGGCCGAACCGGGGAGCTGTTTTTT	CASSPPGLAGGRTGELFF
-	TRBV15	-	TRBJ2-7	TGTGCCACCAGCAGAGATCGGGATAGCGGAACCTACGAGCAGTACTTC	CATSRDRDSGTYEQYF
-	TRBV11-2	TRBD1	TRBJ2-5	TGTGCCAGCGGTATTGCAGGGGGCGCGAAGACCCAGTACTTC	CASGIAGGAKTQYF
once	TRBV10-3	-	TRBJ2-7	TGTGCCACCACGAGTGTTGGGAGTGGCTACGAGCAGTACTTC	CATTSVGSGYEQYF
-	TRBV10-3	-	TRBJ1-1	TGTGCCATCACAGAAGGGGGATGGATGAACACTGAAGCTTTCTTT	CAITEGGWMNTEAFF
-	TRBV6-5	TRBD2	TRBJ2-1	TGTGCCAGCAGTTCATTAGCGGGACCCTACAATGAGCAGTTCTTC	CASSSLAGPYNEQFF
-	TRBV30	TRBD1	TRBJ2-1	TGTGCCTGGAGTCCTCCGGGACAGTACAATGAGCAGTTCTTC	CAWSPPGQYNEQFF
-	TRBV28	TRBD1	TRBJ1-1	TGTGCCAGCAGTTCAGGGGGCGCTTTCTCTGAAGCTTTCTTT	CASSSGGAFSEAFF
once	TRBV5-1	-	TRBJ1-4	TGCGCCAGCAGCTTGGTCCCGCAGGGGAGAGGGGAAAAACTGTTTTTT	CASSLVPQGRGEKLFF
once	TRBV6-5	TRBD1	TRBJ1-1	TGTGCCAGCAGTTACTCGGGGACAGTGAACACTGAAGCTTTCTTT	CASSYSGTVNTEAFF
-	TRBV6-6	-	TRBJ2-3	TGTGCCAGCAGTTACACGTCTAGCGGCACAGATACGCAGTATTTT	CASSYTSSGTDTQYF
-	TRBV4-2	-	TRBJ2-1	TGTGCCAGCAGCCAAGATCCAAACATAGAGCAGTTCTTC	CASSQDPNIEQFF
-	TRBV28	TRBD2	TRBJ2-1	TGTGCCAGCAGTCTAGGCGGGACTAGCAACAACAATGAGCAGTTCTTC	CASSLGGTSNNNEQFF
few	TRBV19	-	TRBJ2-2	TGTGCCAGTCGTAAAGACTGGAACACCGGGGAGCTGTTTTTT	CASRKDWNTGELFF
-	TRBV6-1	-	TRBJ1-2	TGTGCCAGCAGCCAGGACTATGGCTACACCTTC	CASSQDYGYTF
-	TRBV9	TRBD2	TRBJ2-3	TGTGCCAGCAGCGTCGGGGCGGGAGTGGATACGCAGTATTTT	CASSVGAGVDTQYF
-	TRBV14	-	TRBJ2-5	TGTGCCAGCAGCCAAGCCCAGGGGGGAGGCCAGTACTTC	CASSQAQGGGQYF
-	TRBV5-4	TRBD1	TRBJ2-1	TGTGCCAGCAGCTTGGTGACAGGGGGCGATGAGCAGTTCTTC	CASSLVTGGDEQFF
-	TRBV6-1	-	TRBJ1-5	TGTGCCAGCAGTGAAGGGCTGAATCAGCCCCAGCATTTT	CASSEGLNQPQHF
-	TRBV2	-	TRBJ1-2	TGTGCCAGCAGTGTCCAGGGCAGACGCTACACCTTC	CASSVQGRRYTF
medium-sized	TRBV5-4	-	TRBJ1-1	TGTGCCAGCAGCTCACAGGGCGAGGACACTGAAGCTTTCTTT	CASSSQGEDTEAFF
-	TRBV11-3	-	TRBJ2-7	TGTGCCAGCAGCTTAGGAGGAAGACTATACGAGCAGTACTTC	CASSLGGRLYEQYF
-	TRBV4-2	TRBD2	TRBJ2-1	TGTGCCAGCAGCCCCGTGACTAGCGGGAGTGTAAATGAGCAGTTCTTC	CASSPVTSGSVNEQFF
-	TRBV11-3	TRBD2	TRBJ2-2	TGTGCCAGCAGCACGACTAGCGGGAACCACACCGGGGAGCTGTTTTTT	CASSTTSGNHTGELFF
-	TRBV5-1	TRBD2	TRBJ2-3	TGCGCCAGCAGCTTGGGGGGAGGGCCCAACACAGATACGCAGTATTTT	CASSLGGGPNTDTQYF
-	TRBV13	-	TRBJ2-1	TGTGCCAGCAGCTTACGGCTAGCTAACTACAATGAGCAGTTCTTC	CASSLRLANYNEQFF
-	TRBV7-9	TRBD2	TRBJ2-1	TGTGCCAGCAGCTCGCTGACTAGCGGGAGGATCTATGAGCAGTTCTTC	CASSSLTSGRIYEQFF
few	TRBV11-2	-	TRBJ2-7	TGTGCCAGCAGCCAAGCTAGGACTCAATACGTGAAGCAGTACTTC	CASSQARTQYVKQYF
once	TRBV6-5	-	TRBJ2-2	TGTGCCAGCAGCCCCCCCGGGGTTGGGGAGCTGTTTTTT	CASSPPGVGELFF